The 25 T cell receptor beta chains given below trace back to one sample, sequenced in a study of T-cell memory formation after mild COVID-19. One entry per CDR3 protein, called by TCRdb with MiXCR from the 5' RACE reads. The sample lists 200,000 to 250,000 distinct CDR3 sequences, around 30% occurring once. Sequences were obtained from PBMCs or a T cell subset sorted from them (not recorded which). These receptors all come from an adult woman who had mild COVID-19 (a few samples of this study predate the infection). Cell type and time point are not known.

In its sample, this clonotype was seen once. The chain employs TRBV20-1 and TRBJ2-5; no clear D. This CDR3 has 11 residues. Germline CDR1 DFQATT, CDR2 SNEGSKA (reference sequence). V was shortened by 6 bases and J by 4 bases, with 9 bases between the two germline ends. The CDR3 region is CSAPAGETQYF. For the CDR3, the DNA is TGCAGTGCGCCAGCAGGAGAGACCCAGTACTTC.

This chain joins TRBV7-2 and TRBJ2-5, with 8 bases fitting TRBD1. The CDR3 totals 17 residues. Germline CDR1 SGHTA, CDR2 FQGNSA. The V gene end was trimmed by 1 base and the J gene end by 5 bases; junction bases not matched to a gene: 12. DNA of the CDR3: TGTGCCAGCAGCTTAGGTCCCCCGGGCAGGGGGCTGGAGACCCAGTACTTC. Its protein product is CASSLGPPGRGLETQYF.

The genes are TRBV18 and TRBJ2-7, with D maybe TRBD2 (6 bases). The CDR3 consists of 15 residues. Germline V gene sequence: CDR1 KGHSH, CDR2 LQKENI. V was cut by 5 bases and J by 3 bases, with 17 bases left in between. The CDR3 bases are TGTGCCAGCTCAGCGGCGGAGGGAGCTGTCTACGAGCAGTACTTC. It is translated as CASSAAEGAVYEQYF.

This clonotype showed up just a few times. The CDR3 DNA follows: TGTGCCAGCAGTTTAGCCCGGAGCTACGAGCAGTACTTC. It codes for CASSLARSYEQYF. The chain is built from TRBV12-3 or TRBV12-4 and TRBJ2-7; D not certain. The CDR3 length is 13 residues. With 0 bases removed from V and 3 bases from J, the gap between germline ends came to 6 bases.

This clonotype occurred a few times. V gene TRBV5-1 combines with J gene TRBJ2-6, with unresolved D. CDR1 and CDR2 (germline): SGHRS, YFSETQ. Trimming removed 4 bases at V and 5 bases at J, with 4 bases between. The length of the CDR3 is 12 residues. This CDR3 reads CASSQRANVLTF. CDR3 DNA: TGCGCCAGCAGCCAAAGGGCCAACGTCCTGACTTTC.

J is TRBJ1-1 and V is TRBV4-1, with unresolved D. The CDR3 spans 16 residues. Trimming took off 1 base at V and 0 bases at J, with 12 bases between the two ends. Germline values: CDR1 MGHRA, CDR2 YSYEKL. Written as DNA, the CDR3 is TGCGCCAGCAGCCAAGTTAGTTGGCGGCTGAACACTGAAGCTTTCTTT. This codes for CASSQVSWRLNTEAFF.

This clonotype was counted a few times. The chain carries TRBV5-1 and TRBJ1-4, with 8 bases identical to TRBD1. J gave up 7 bases and V 1 base, and 12 bases lay outside the gene matches. The CDR3 extends over 17 amino acids. CDR1 and CDR2 (germline): SGHRS, YFSETQ. CDR3: CASSLPGGGQAGEKLFF. The DNA of the CDR3 is TGCGCCAGCAGCTTGCCTGGAGGGGGACAGGCGGGTGAAAAACTGTTTTTT.

There are a few counts of this clonotype. The chain is built from TRBV5-1 and TRBJ2-7, with TRBD2 matching 7 bases. CDR3 size: 13 residues. V shed 0 bases, J shed 6 bases, and the junction held 3 bases outside the gene matches. Germline V gene data show CDR1 as SGHRS and CDR2 as YFSETQ. The CDR3, as DNA: TGCGCCAGCAGCTTGGCCGGGACTACCGAGCAGTACTTC. This encodes CASSLAGTTEQYF.

Points on this clonotype: The junction and the germline gene differ at one end; a read error may be behind it. The chain joins TRBV30 to TRBJ1-5; no clear D. The CDR3 has 12 residues. The germline CDR1 and CDR2 sequences are GTSNPN and SVGIG (reference sequence). The CDR3 coding sequence is TGCGCCGCGGGGTATAGCAATCAGCCCCAGCATTTT. This encodes CAAGYSNQPQHF. The whole variable domain, remainder taken from reference TRBV30 and TRBJ1-5, is SQTIHQWPATLVQPVGSPLSLECTVEGTSNPNLYWYRQAAGRGLQLLFYSVGIGQISSEVPQNLSASRPQDRQFILSSKKLLLSDSGFYLCAAGYSNQPQHFGDGTRLSIL.

The chain links TRBV5-1 to TRBJ2-2; 10 nucleotides align to TRBD2. The J segment lost 5 bases and the V segment lost 4 bases, leaving 8 bases of the junction unmatched. Germline V gives CDR1 SGHRS, CDR2 YFSETQ. The CDR3 loop spans 16 amino acids. The CDR3 bases are TGCGCCAGCAGCGTTACTAGCGGGGCTGGGACCGGGGAGCTGTTTTTT. As protein: CASSVTSGAGTGELFF.

The chain links TRBV5-6 to TRBJ1-2; TRBD1 matches at 9 bases. CDR1 and CDR2 from the germline V gene are SGHDT and YYEEEE. J was trimmed by 5 bases and V by 2 bases; bases with no gene match: 4. The CDR3 is made up of 14 amino acids. The CDR3 sequence is CASSFGTGRYGYTF. DNA of the CDR3: TGTGCCAGCAGCTTCGGGACAGGGAGGTATGGCTACACCTTC.

This clonotype was counted only a few times. V is TRBV10-3 and J is TRBJ2-1; D remains unclear. Germline CDR1 ENHRY, CDR2 SYGVKD. The CDR3 length is 14 residues. The germline V and J ends were trimmed by 4 bases and 3 bases, with 10 bases remaining between them. The CDR3 DNA follows: TGTGCCATCAGTGTGGCTGATAACTACAATGAGCAGTTCTTC. Its translation is CAISVADNYNEQFF.

In this sample, this clonotype is medium-sized (0.01 to 0.1%). The V and J genes are TRBV10-3 and TRBJ2-1, with 9 bases lining up with TRBD2. This CDR3 comprises 15 residues. The V and J ends lost 0 bases and 7 bases, in that order; junction bases with no gene match: 4. Germline V gene sequence: CDR1 ENHRY, CDR2 SYGVKD. CDR3 nucleotide sequence: TGTGCCATCAGTGAGTCGGGGCTAGCGGGAAATGAGCAGTTCTTC. Translating it yields CAISESGLAGNEQFF.

The chain carries TRBV7-2 and TRBJ1-5; 7 bases line up with TRBD1. This CDR3 spans 13 amino acids. The V and J ends lost 1 base and 7 bases, in that order; junction bases with no gene match: 1. Germline V gene sequence: CDR1 SGHTA, CDR2 FQGNSA. CDR3 bases: TGTGCCAGCAGCTTAGAGGGACAGCAGCCCCAGCATTTT. Encoded protein: CASSLEGQQPQHF.

In this sample, this clonotype turned up a few times. The chain links TRBV6-5 to TRBJ2-3; the D gene could be TRBD1 or TRBD2 (5 bases each). Deletions cut 2 bases from V and 3 bases from J, with 9 bases between. The CDR3 sequence is 14 residues long. Germline V gene data show CDR1 as MNHEY and CDR2 as SVGAGI. The CDR3 loop is CASSYREGTDTQYF. The CDR3, as DNA: TGTGCCAGCAGTTACCGTGAGGGGACAGATACGCAGTATTTT.

The rearrangement joins TRBV29-1 to TRBJ2-5, with 13 bases matching TRBD2. J lost 5 bases, V lost 6 bases, and 6 bases had no gene match. This CDR3 spans 14 amino acids. CDR1 and CDR2 from the germline V gene are SQVTM and ANQGSEA. CDR3 sequence: CSVRTSGSRETQYF. The CDR3 DNA sequence: TGCAGCGTCCGGACTAGCGGGAGTCGGGAGACCCAGTACTTC. Complete variable domain (other parts from reference TRBV29-1 and TRBJ2-5): SAVISQKPSRDICQRGTSLTIQCQVDSQVTMMFWYRQQPGQSLTLIATANQGSEATYESGFVIDKFPISRPNLTFSTLTVSNMSPEDSSIYLCSVRTSGSRETQYFGPGTRLLVL.

Ten or more counts support this clonotype. The CDR3 DNA reads TGCGCCAGCAGCCTATCGAGGGGGAACTACGAGCAGTACTTC. As protein: CASSLSRGNYEQYF. The J gene is TRBJ2-7, the V gene TRBV4-3, with TRBD1 as a possible D gene (6 bases). This CDR3 contains 14 residues. In germline, CDR1 is LGHNA, CDR2 YSLEER. Trimming stripped 4 bases from V and 3 bases from J, with 13 bases between.

The chain joins TRBV7-2 to TRBJ1-1, with 7 bases identical to TRBD1. Trimming removed 1 base from V and 4 bases from J; junction bases left unmatched: 6. The germline CDR1 and CDR2 sequences are SGHTA and FQGNSA. This CDR3 has 15 amino acids. The CDR3 protein is CASSLDRRGGTEAFF. CDR3 in DNA: TGTGCCAGCAGCTTAGATCGCAGGGGGGGCACTGAAGCTTTCTTT.

This clonotype has ten or more counts. The chain is built from TRBV28 and TRBJ2-1; 9 positions match TRBD1. From germline, CDR1 is MDHEN and CDR2 SYDVKM. After removal of 5 bases from V and 2 bases from J, the junction contained 10 bases not matched to a gene. The CDR3 is 17 amino acids. This CDR3 reads CASSTLGTGIPYNEQFF. The CDR3 nucleotides are TGTGCCAGCAGTACCTTAGGGACAGGGATACCCTACAATGAGCAGTTCTTC.

The chain combines TRBV20-1 with TRBJ2-7, with D possibly being TRBD1 (5 bases). CDR1 DFQATT and CDR2 SNEGSKA come from the germline V gene (reference sequence). V lost 3 bases and J lost 7, with 13 bases in between. This CDR3 comprises 12 residues. Here the CDR3 reads CSARGAGNEQYF. The CDR3 region has the DNA TGCAGTGCTAGGGGCGCAGGGAATGAGCAGTACTTC.

This clonotype has more than one count but fewer than ten. The V call is TRBV4-1, the J call TRBJ1-3; D gene unclear. The CDR3 covers 14 residues. Per germline, CDR1 MGHRA and CDR2 YSYEKL. V lost 0 bases and J lost 4, with 7 bases in between. In DNA form, the CDR3 reads TGCGCCAGCAGCCAAGAGAAGGCGGGAAACACCATATATTTT. This gives the protein CASSQEKAGNTIYF.

The chain joins TRBV11-3 to TRBJ2-1; D is undetermined. Deletions cut 10 bases from V and 5 bases from J, with 15 bases between. The CDR3 totals 13 residues. Germline V lookup: CDR1 SGHNT, CDR2 YENEEA. The CDR3 here is CATSFRSNNEQFF. The CDR3 DNA reads TGTGCCACCTCGTTCAGGTCGAACAATGAGCAGTTCTTC.

The sample holds a few counts of this clonotype. J is TRBJ1-1 and V is TRBV2, with D unclear. Germline CDR1 SNHLY, CDR2 FYNNEI. The CDR3 has 13 residues. V was pared by 4 bases and J by 4 bases, with 10 bases between. Written as DNA, the CDR3 is TGTGCCAGCAGTGGGTACCCGGGCACTGAAGCTTTCTTT. Protein: CASSGYPGTEAFF.

The table lists this clonotype with a few counts. The rearrangement joins TRBV7-2 to TRBJ2-7, with D possibly TRBD2 on 6 matching bases. V lost 4 bases to trimming and J lost 0 bases, with 13 bases between them. The CDR3 spans 15 residues. Per the germline V gene, CDR1 is SGHTA and CDR2 is FQGNSA. The CDR3, as DNA: TGTGCCAGCAGCTCACTTGGACTATTCTCCTACGAGCAGTACTTC. Protein sequence: CASSSLGLFSYEQYF.

The chain uses TRBV29-1 and TRBJ2-7; TRBD1 aligns across 8 bases. After removal of 7 bases from V and 0 bases from J, the junction contained 5 bases not matched to a gene. The CDR3 runs to 13 residues. Germline V lookup: CDR1 SQVTM, CDR2 ANQGSEA. CDR3 region: CSARTGNSYEQYF. The CDR3 DNA is TGCAGCGCCCGGACAGGGAACTCCTACGAGCAGTACTTC.